Below, 4 T cell receptor beta chains from the same sample are listed, as sequenced in a study of blood T cell repertoires in COVID-19. Assay: immunoSEQ multiplex PCR; the TCRdb copy retains only in-frame clones and omits some. In the table there are roughly 180,000 clones, approximately 87% of which are singletons. Source material: peripheral blood. The receptors were gathered from a man aged 65 to 85 with active or convalescent COVID-19.

This sequence joins TRBV27 and TRBJ1-5, with a weak D call TRBD1 (6 bases). CDR1 is MNHEY, CDR2 SMNVEV, per germline (reference sequence). The CDR3 spans 16 residues. With 5 bases removed from V and 2 bases from J, the gap between germline ends came to 16 bases. CDR3 region: CASSKWTARGNQPQHF. CDR3 nucleotide sequence: TGTGCCAGCAGTAAGTGGACAGCCCGGGGCAATCAGCCCCAGCATTTT.

The genes are TRBV7-2 and TRBJ1-1; D call uncertain. The CDR3 length is 13 residues. Germline CDR1 reads SGHTA; CDR2 reads FQGNSA. V was trimmed by 0 bases and J by 7 bases, leaving 9 bases between them. CDR3 DNA: TGTGCCAGCAGCTTAGCTGTGAGTAATGAAGCTTTCTTT. Its translation is CASSLAVSNEAFF. The variable domain in full, completed from reference TRBV7-2 and TRBJ1-1, reads GAGVSQSPSNKVTEKGKDVELRCDPISGHTALYWYRQSLGQGLEFLIYFQGNSAPDKSGLPSDRFSAERTGGSVSTLTIQRTQQEDSAVYLCASSLAVSNEAFFGQGTRLTVV.

The chain links TRBV5-1 to TRBJ1-2; the D gene is possibly TRBD1 (5 bases). V lost 1 base, J lost 3 bases, and 7 bases lay in between. The germline gives CDR1 SGHRS, CDR2 YFSETQ. The CDR3 runs 13 residues. The CDR3 region is CASSLRGDYGYTF. Written as DNA, the CDR3 is TGCGCCAGCAGCTTGCGGGGGGACTATGGCTACACCTTC.

This rearrangement joins TRBV6-5 to TRBJ2-7; D may be TRBD2 (5 bases). Germline V gene lookup returns CDR1 MNHEY and CDR2 SVGAGI. Trimming cost V 0 bases and J 6 bases, with 12 bases left between them. The CDR3 has 14 residues. For the CDR3, the DNA is TGTGCCAGCAGTTACTCGAGGAGGTCCCTCGAGCAGTACTTC. It encodes CASSYSRRSLEQYF.